This TCR beta chain was captured by sequencing in a study of T cells in localized non-small cell lung cancer. Sequencing used immunoSEQ multiplex PCR; TCRdb keeps in-frame clones, though not all of them. The sample holds some 2,000 clones, around 33% seen once. CDR3 length: 15 amino acids. V shed 2 bases and J 1 base; nucleotides not matched to a gene: 2. The sample consisted of normal lung tissue next to the tumor, taken before any cancer treatment. The clonotype comes from a woman aged 35-75 years with stage I lung adenocarcinoma. V and J are TRBV23-1 and TRBJ2-7; 10 bases fit TRBD1. TRBV23-1 is flagged as an ORF with uncertain function. CDR3 amino acids: CASSQRDRGSYEQYF. The CDR3 nucleotides are TGCGCCAGCAGTCAACGGGACAGGGGTTCCTACGAGCAGTACTTC.